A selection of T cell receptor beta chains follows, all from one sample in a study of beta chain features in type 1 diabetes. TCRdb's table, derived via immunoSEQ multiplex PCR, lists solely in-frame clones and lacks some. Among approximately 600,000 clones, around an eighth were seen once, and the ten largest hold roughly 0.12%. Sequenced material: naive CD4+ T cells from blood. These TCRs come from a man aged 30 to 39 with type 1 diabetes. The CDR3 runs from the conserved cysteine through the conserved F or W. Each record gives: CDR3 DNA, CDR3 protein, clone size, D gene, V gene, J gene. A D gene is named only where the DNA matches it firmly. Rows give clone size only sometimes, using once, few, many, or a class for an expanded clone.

CDR3 DNA: TGTGCCAGCAGCTTTTTGAACACTGAAGCTTTCTTT
CDR3 protein: CASSFLNTEAFF
clone size: .
D gene: .
V gene: TRBV5-5
J gene: TRBJ1-1

CDR3 DNA: TGTGCCAGTAGTCCTTCGGGACAGACTAATGAAAAACTGTTTTTT
CDR3 protein: CASSPSGQTNEKLFF
clone size: few
D gene: TRBD1
V gene: TRBV19
J gene: TRBJ1-4

CDR3 DNA: TGCGCCAGCAGTCAATCGTTCTTATCTAGCCTGACGGCCCGAGTGGCCCAGTACTTC
CDR3 protein: CASSQSFLSSLTARVAQYF
clone size: few
D gene: .
V gene: TRBV23-1
J gene: TRBJ2-5

CDR3 DNA: TGTGCCAGCAGCTTGGGACTCAATGAGCAGTTCTTC
CDR3 protein: CASSLGLNEQFF
clone size: .
D gene: .
V gene: TRBV5-4
J gene: TRBJ2-1

CDR3 DNA: TGTGCCAGCAGTTTAGCCGGACAGGGCGGAGACATTCAGTACTTC
CDR3 protein: CASSLAGQGGDIQYF
clone size: few
D gene: TRBD1
V gene: TRBV28
J gene: TRBJ2-4

CDR3 DNA: TGTGCCAGCAGTACCATAGGGGGTCTAAATGAGCAGTTCTTC
CDR3 protein: CASSTIGGLNEQFF
clone size: .
D gene: .
V gene: TRBV6-5
J gene: TRBJ2-1

CDR3 DNA: TGTGCCAGCAGTTACTCACGAGGCAGGGAAGCTTTCTTT
CDR3 protein: CASSYSRGREAFF
clone size: .
D gene: .
V gene: TRBV6-5
J gene: TRBJ1-1

CDR3 DNA: TGTGCCAGCAACCAAGCGGGGGGAGCCTACAATGAGCAGTTCTTC
CDR3 protein: CASNQAGGAYNEQFF
clone size: .
D gene: TRBD2
V gene: TRBV5-4
J gene: TRBJ2-1

CDR3 DNA: TGTGCCAGCTCACCGGCGGGGGGCACCTACAATGAGCAGTTCTTC
CDR3 protein: CASSPAGGTYNEQFF
clone size: .
D gene: TRBD2
V gene: TRBV18
J gene: TRBJ2-1

CDR3 DNA: TGTGCCAGCTCACCGGAAGGGCGTGTTGGTCAGCCCCAGCATTTT
CDR3 protein: CASSPEGRVGQPQHF
clone size: .
D gene: .
V gene: TRBV18
J gene: TRBJ1-5

CDR3 DNA: TGTGCCAGCGGGACAAGCGGGTTCTTTATCGGGCAGTTCTTC
CDR3 protein: CASGTSGFFIGQFF
clone size: .
D gene: .
V gene: TRBV27
J gene: TRBJ2-1

CDR3 DNA: TGTGCCAGCAGCGAGGGGACAGCCCACTACGAGCAGTACTTC
CDR3 protein: CASSEGTAHYEQYF
clone size: .
D gene: TRBD1
V gene: TRBV9
J gene: TRBJ2-7

CDR3 DNA: TGTGCCAGCAGCGTAGGAGGGTTTTCCCAGCCCCAGCATTTT
CDR3 protein: CASSVGGFSQPQHF
clone size: .
D gene: .
V gene: TRBV9
J gene: TRBJ1-5

CDR3 DNA: TGTGCCACGACGGGCCAGGGTGGCAATCAGCCCCAGCATTTT
CDR3 protein: CATTGQGGNQPQHF
clone size: few
D gene: .
V gene: TRBV6-6
J gene: TRBJ1-5

CDR3 DNA: TGTGCCAGCAGTCAGGACATACCCTACGAGCAGTACTTC
CDR3 protein: CASSQDIPYEQYF
clone size: few
D gene: .
V gene: TRBV6-5
J gene: TRBJ2-7

CDR3 DNA: TGTGCCAGCAGTGCCGGGACTTCAACCTACGAGCAGTACTTC
CDR3 protein: CASSAGTSTYEQYF
clone size: .
D gene: .
V gene: TRBV6-6
J gene: TRBJ2-7

CDR3 DNA: TGTGCCAGCTTCCCGGGACAGGGGATCTATGGCTACACCTTC
CDR3 protein: CASFPGQGIYGYTF
clone size: .
D gene: TRBD1
V gene: TRBV6-1
J gene: TRBJ1-2

CDR3 DNA: TGCGCCAGCAGCCATCTCCCCCGGGGGGCGGGCACCGGGGAGCTGTTTTTT
CDR3 protein: CASSHLPRGAGTGELFF
clone size: few
D gene: .
V gene: TRBV4-3
J gene: TRBJ2-2

CDR3 DNA: TGTGCCAGCAGTGCAAGCGCAAGGGAGCAGTTCTTC
CDR3 protein: CASSASAREQFF
clone size: few
D gene: .
V gene: TRBV6-5
J gene: TRBJ2-1

CDR3 DNA: TGTGCCAGCAGCTCCCCTCGGCAGTCCAACACTGAAGCTTTCTTT
CDR3 protein: CASSSPRQSNTEAFF
clone size: few
D gene: .
V gene: TRBV5-4
J gene: TRBJ1-1

CDR3 DNA: TGTGCCAGCAGTGTATCAGATACGCAGTATTTT
CDR3 protein: CASSVSDTQYF
clone size: .
D gene: .
V gene: TRBV14
J gene: TRBJ2-3

CDR3 DNA: TGTGCCAGTAGTATCCAAGGGTCAGTGACCGGGGAGCTGTTTTTT
CDR3 protein: CASSIQGSVTGELFF
clone size: few
D gene: .
V gene: TRBV19
J gene: TRBJ2-2

CDR3 DNA: TGTGCCAGCAGTCCGGACCGGGGCGGCTACACCTTC
CDR3 protein: CASSPDRGGYTF
clone size: few
D gene: .
V gene: TRBV6-5
J gene: TRBJ1-2

CDR3 DNA: TGCAGTGGAGTCCCAGAATATGGCTACACCTTC
CDR3 protein: CSGVPEYGYTF
clone size: .
D gene: .
V gene: TRBV20-1
J gene: TRBJ1-2

CDR3 DNA: TGTGCCAGCAGTTCCGGGGGAAGCACAGATACGCAGTATTTT
CDR3 protein: CASSSGGSTDTQYF
clone size: few
D gene: .
V gene: TRBV28
J gene: TRBJ2-3

CDR3 DNA: TGTGCCAGCAGAGAAGCCCTCACGGGCGAGCAGTACTTC
CDR3 protein: CASREALTGEQYF
clone size: .
D gene: .
V gene: TRBV28
J gene: TRBJ2-7

CDR3 DNA: TGTGCCAGCAGCTCCGGTGGAAGCCCCTACGAGCAGTACTTC
CDR3 protein: CASSSGGSPYEQYF
clone size: .
D gene: .
V gene: TRBV11-3
J gene: TRBJ2-7

CDR3 DNA: TGCAGCGTGGGGCACAGGCTACGGGACGAGCAGTACTTC
CDR3 protein: CSVGHRLRDEQYF
clone size: few
D gene: .
V gene: TRBV29-1
J gene: TRBJ2-7

CDR3 DNA: TGTGCCAGTAGTCCGAAGGGAGAGGCCAAAAACATTCAGTACTTC
CDR3 protein: CASSPKGEAKNIQYF
clone size: .
D gene: .
V gene: TRBV19
J gene: TRBJ2-4

CDR3 DNA: TGCGCCAGCAGCCCCGGACTAGCGGGGGGGCCTCATTCCTACAATGAGCAGTTCTTC
CDR3 protein: CASSPGLAGGPHSYNEQFF
clone size: .
D gene: TRBD2
V gene: TRBV5-1
J gene: TRBJ2-1

CDR3 DNA: TGCAGCGTTGTAGGGGGCACTGAAGCTTTCTTT
CDR3 protein: CSVVGGTEAFF
clone size: .
D gene: .
V gene: TRBV29-1
J gene: TRBJ1-1

CDR3 DNA: TGTGCCATCAGTGTCGGACAGACTAGCACAGATACGCAGTATTTT
CDR3 protein: CAISVGQTSTDTQYF
clone size: .
D gene: .
V gene: TRBV10-3
J gene: TRBJ2-3

CDR3 DNA: TGTGCCACCCGGCCGGGACAGAGCTCCTACGAGCAGTACTTC
CDR3 protein: CATRPGQSSYEQYF
clone size: .
D gene: TRBD1
V gene: TRBV15
J gene: TRBJ2-7

CDR3 DNA: TGTGCCAGCAGCTCTCCCAGCAACTATGGCTACACCTTC
CDR3 protein: CASSSPSNYGYTF
clone size: few
D gene: .
V gene: TRBV7-9
J gene: TRBJ1-2

CDR3 DNA: TGTGCCAGTAGTCCCGACAGGGCCTTGAATTCACCCCTCCACTTT
CDR3 protein: CASSPDRALNSPLHF
clone size: .
D gene: TRBD1
V gene: TRBV19
J gene: TRBJ1-6

CDR3 DNA: TGTGCCAGCAGCACCCAGCGGGATACGCAGTATTTT
CDR3 protein: CASSTQRDTQYF
clone size: few
D gene: .
V gene: TRBV11-2
J gene: TRBJ2-3

CDR3 DNA: TGTGCCAGCAGTTTCTCGGCAGGTATCAACGAGCAGTACTTC
CDR3 protein: CASSFSAGINEQYF
clone size: .
D gene: .
V gene: TRBV28
J gene: TRBJ2-7

CDR3 DNA: TGTGCCAGCAGCCCTGACAGAGCCTATGGCTACACCTTC
CDR3 protein: CASSPDRAYGYTF
clone size: .
D gene: .
V gene: TRBV6-6
J gene: TRBJ1-2

CDR3 DNA: TGTGCCAGCAGCGTCCAACAGGGGGGGAATGGCTACACCTTC
CDR3 protein: CASSVQQGGNGYTF
clone size: few
D gene: TRBD1
V gene: TRBV9
J gene: TRBJ1-2

CDR3 DNA: TGCGCCAGCAGCTTATTAACAGGGGCCAACACTGAAGCTTTCTTT
CDR3 protein: CASSLLTGANTEAFF
clone size: .
D gene: TRBD1
V gene: TRBV5-1
J gene: TRBJ1-1

CDR3 DNA: TGTGCCAGCAGCAGAGGGGGCGTTTGGGACACAGATACGCAGTATTTT
CDR3 protein: CASSRGGVWDTDTQYF
clone size: few
D gene: TRBD1
V gene: TRBV9
J gene: TRBJ2-3

CDR3 DNA: TGCGCCAGCAGCTTGGAGGGGGCCCCCTATGGCTACACCTTC
CDR3 protein: CASSLEGAPYGYTF
clone size: .
D gene: TRBD1
V gene: TRBV5-1
J gene: TRBJ1-2

CDR3 DNA: TGCAGCGCCGCAGGCGGGGGGGATGGCTACACCTTC
CDR3 protein: CSAAGGGDGYTF
clone size: few
D gene: .
V gene: TRBV29-1
J gene: TRBJ1-2

CDR3 DNA: TGTGCCAGCCAGGGGGACCGTGGCTACACCTTC
CDR3 protein: CASQGDRGYTF
clone size: .
D gene: TRBD1
V gene: TRBV7-9
J gene: TRBJ1-2

CDR3 DNA: TGTGCCAGCAGCAGACTAGCGGGGGGGCGTGGTGAGCAGTTCTTC
CDR3 protein: CASSRLAGGRGEQFF
clone size: .
D gene: TRBD2
V gene: TRBV6-5
J gene: TRBJ2-1

CDR3 DNA: TGCGCCAGCAGTGAGAACTGGGACTCCTACGAGCAGTACTTC
CDR3 protein: CASSENWDSYEQYF
clone size: .
D gene: .
V gene: TRBV10-2
J gene: TRBJ2-7

CDR3 DNA: TGTGCCAGCAGCCAGGACAGACAGGGAATAACACCCCTCCACTTT
CDR3 protein: CASSQDRQGITPLHF
clone size: .
D gene: TRBD1
V gene: TRBV4-2
J gene: TRBJ1-6

CDR3 DNA: TGTGCCAGCAGCACATCTTCCCTGGGGACCCAGTACTTC
CDR3 protein: CASSTSSLGTQYF
clone size: few
D gene: .
V gene: TRBV7-2
J gene: TRBJ2-5

CDR3 DNA: TGTGCCAGCAGCGTAGATGGGGGGGCACCCCTCCACTTT
CDR3 protein: CASSVDGGAPLHF
clone size: .
D gene: .
V gene: TRBV9
J gene: TRBJ1-6

CDR3 DNA: TGTGCCAGTAGTTTTCGGACAGGGAACTACAATGAGCAGTTCTTC
CDR3 protein: CASSFRTGNYNEQFF
clone size: few
D gene: TRBD1
V gene: TRBV19
J gene: TRBJ2-1

CDR3 DNA: TGTGCCAGCAGTCGGGAGGTCACAGATACGCAGTATTTT
CDR3 protein: CASSREVTDTQYF
clone size: .
D gene: TRBD2
V gene: TRBV6-6
J gene: TRBJ2-3

CDR3 DNA: TGCGCCAGCAGCTTGGTCTCCCAGGCCCAAGAGACCCAGTACTTC
CDR3 protein: CASSLVSQAQETQYF
clone size: .
D gene: .
V gene: TRBV5-1
J gene: TRBJ2-5

CDR3 DNA: TGCGCCAGCAGCTTGGTGGGCAGCTACGAGCAGTACTTC
CDR3 protein: CASSLVGSYEQYF
clone size: .
D gene: .
V gene: TRBV5-1
J gene: TRBJ2-7

CDR3 DNA: TGTGCCAGCCACAGCCTTCGGGATCAGCCCCAGCATTTT
CDR3 protein: CASHSLRDQPQHF
clone size: few
D gene: .
V gene: TRBV19
J gene: TRBJ1-5

CDR3 DNA: TGTGCCAGCAGCCAAGATTTTAATGCGGCGAACACTGAAGCTTTCTTT
CDR3 protein: CASSQDFNAANTEAFF
clone size: few
D gene: .
V gene: TRBV14
J gene: TRBJ1-1

CDR3 DNA: TGTGCCAGCAGCCCCAGACAGGGCCTTACTGGCTACACCTTC
CDR3 protein: CASSPRQGLTGYTF
clone size: .
D gene: TRBD1
V gene: TRBV7-2
J gene: TRBJ1-2

CDR3 DNA: TGTGCCAGCAGTTACGAACAGGACGCCGGCTACACCTTC
CDR3 protein: CASSYEQDAGYTF
clone size: .
D gene: .
V gene: TRBV6-6
J gene: TRBJ1-2

CDR3 DNA: TGTGCCAGCAAAACGGGGATAAGCACAGATACGCAGTATTTT
CDR3 protein: CASKTGISTDTQYF
clone size: .
D gene: .
V gene: TRBV2
J gene: TRBJ2-3

CDR3 DNA: TGTGCCAGCACCCCCGGCGAAACCTACGAGCAGTACTTC
CDR3 protein: CASTPGETYEQYF
clone size: .
D gene: .
V gene: TRBV7-9
J gene: TRBJ2-7

CDR3 DNA: TGTGCCAGCAGCCAGCCGCAGGGGTTAGCTAACTATGGCTACACCTTC
CDR3 protein: CASSQPQGLANYGYTF
clone size: .
D gene: .
V gene: TRBV5-4
J gene: TRBJ1-2